The rows below give T cell receptor beta chains drawn from one sample of a study of cytomegalovirus exposure and HLA in healthy donors. Sequencing was performed with immunoSEQ multiplex PCR; in TCRdb, only in-frame clones are kept and a portion is missing. Altogether roughly 59,000 clones are present, approximately 95% being singletons, with the ten largest covering about 7%. The sequenced sample was PBMCs. These receptors all come from a woman in her late teens or twenties in good health and CMV-seropositive. The conserved cysteine and the conserved F or W are not part of the CDR3 here. Size values are once, few and many counts, or a class for expanded clones, and some rows have none.

J gene,V gene,clone size,CDR3 protein
TRBJ1-1,TRBV28,NA,ASRRPGGGGTEAF
TRBJ1-2,TRBV10-3,NA,AISHPGQAFSGYT
TRBJ1-1,TRBV4-3,NA,ASSQDGSGPEAF
TRBJ2-1,TRBV6-5,NA,ASSRTASSYNEQF
TRBJ2-1,TRBV11-3,NA,ASSFGTSGFSTGNEQF
TRBJ2-1,TRBV6-1,NA,ASSETSSYNEQF
TRBJ2-5,TRBV2,once,ASSLRTSGKGAGETQY
TRBJ2-6,TRBV25-1,NA,ASSELQGGANVLT
TRBJ1-4,TRBV27,NA,ASSPVGAGEGLELF
TRBJ2-3,TRBV6-1,NA,ASSELELTDTQY
TRBJ2-2,TRBV6-6,NA,ASSSPTGRSGELF
TRBJ1-2,TRBV27,NA,ASRQATGEGLYGYT
TRBJ2-2,TRBV13,NA,ASTFSGLSGTGELF
TRBJ2-2,TRBV7-9,NA,ASSLAAGGPGELF
TRBJ1-1,TRBV18,once,ASSPQGSNTEAF
TRBJ2-7,TRBV10-2,NA,ASSSSGELYEQY
TRBJ1-2,TRBV10-1,NA,ASVLNHSGIDGYT
TRBJ1-2,TRBV14,NA,ASSERGLRGYT
TRBJ2-1,TRBV4-1,NA,ASSQVLGASGIYNEQF
TRBJ2-7,TRBV10-3,NA,AISAGDRGSYEQY
TRBJ1-6,TRBV19,NA,ASRQGRNNSPLH
TRBJ1-3,TRBV7-2,NA,ASSWIGTDGNTIY
TRBJ2-3,TRBV27,NA,ASSLGVGLARDLSTDTQY
TRBJ2-6,TRBV11-3,NA,ASSPGTGLPGANVLT
TRBJ2-1,TRBV27,once,ASSFKQRATYNEQF
TRBJ2-7,TRBV7-8,NA,ASSTPGQPSYEQY
TRBJ2-7,TRBV28,NA,ASSHLSKGLAGGTAYEQY
TRBJ1-2,TRBV30,NA,AWVQGGGKGYT